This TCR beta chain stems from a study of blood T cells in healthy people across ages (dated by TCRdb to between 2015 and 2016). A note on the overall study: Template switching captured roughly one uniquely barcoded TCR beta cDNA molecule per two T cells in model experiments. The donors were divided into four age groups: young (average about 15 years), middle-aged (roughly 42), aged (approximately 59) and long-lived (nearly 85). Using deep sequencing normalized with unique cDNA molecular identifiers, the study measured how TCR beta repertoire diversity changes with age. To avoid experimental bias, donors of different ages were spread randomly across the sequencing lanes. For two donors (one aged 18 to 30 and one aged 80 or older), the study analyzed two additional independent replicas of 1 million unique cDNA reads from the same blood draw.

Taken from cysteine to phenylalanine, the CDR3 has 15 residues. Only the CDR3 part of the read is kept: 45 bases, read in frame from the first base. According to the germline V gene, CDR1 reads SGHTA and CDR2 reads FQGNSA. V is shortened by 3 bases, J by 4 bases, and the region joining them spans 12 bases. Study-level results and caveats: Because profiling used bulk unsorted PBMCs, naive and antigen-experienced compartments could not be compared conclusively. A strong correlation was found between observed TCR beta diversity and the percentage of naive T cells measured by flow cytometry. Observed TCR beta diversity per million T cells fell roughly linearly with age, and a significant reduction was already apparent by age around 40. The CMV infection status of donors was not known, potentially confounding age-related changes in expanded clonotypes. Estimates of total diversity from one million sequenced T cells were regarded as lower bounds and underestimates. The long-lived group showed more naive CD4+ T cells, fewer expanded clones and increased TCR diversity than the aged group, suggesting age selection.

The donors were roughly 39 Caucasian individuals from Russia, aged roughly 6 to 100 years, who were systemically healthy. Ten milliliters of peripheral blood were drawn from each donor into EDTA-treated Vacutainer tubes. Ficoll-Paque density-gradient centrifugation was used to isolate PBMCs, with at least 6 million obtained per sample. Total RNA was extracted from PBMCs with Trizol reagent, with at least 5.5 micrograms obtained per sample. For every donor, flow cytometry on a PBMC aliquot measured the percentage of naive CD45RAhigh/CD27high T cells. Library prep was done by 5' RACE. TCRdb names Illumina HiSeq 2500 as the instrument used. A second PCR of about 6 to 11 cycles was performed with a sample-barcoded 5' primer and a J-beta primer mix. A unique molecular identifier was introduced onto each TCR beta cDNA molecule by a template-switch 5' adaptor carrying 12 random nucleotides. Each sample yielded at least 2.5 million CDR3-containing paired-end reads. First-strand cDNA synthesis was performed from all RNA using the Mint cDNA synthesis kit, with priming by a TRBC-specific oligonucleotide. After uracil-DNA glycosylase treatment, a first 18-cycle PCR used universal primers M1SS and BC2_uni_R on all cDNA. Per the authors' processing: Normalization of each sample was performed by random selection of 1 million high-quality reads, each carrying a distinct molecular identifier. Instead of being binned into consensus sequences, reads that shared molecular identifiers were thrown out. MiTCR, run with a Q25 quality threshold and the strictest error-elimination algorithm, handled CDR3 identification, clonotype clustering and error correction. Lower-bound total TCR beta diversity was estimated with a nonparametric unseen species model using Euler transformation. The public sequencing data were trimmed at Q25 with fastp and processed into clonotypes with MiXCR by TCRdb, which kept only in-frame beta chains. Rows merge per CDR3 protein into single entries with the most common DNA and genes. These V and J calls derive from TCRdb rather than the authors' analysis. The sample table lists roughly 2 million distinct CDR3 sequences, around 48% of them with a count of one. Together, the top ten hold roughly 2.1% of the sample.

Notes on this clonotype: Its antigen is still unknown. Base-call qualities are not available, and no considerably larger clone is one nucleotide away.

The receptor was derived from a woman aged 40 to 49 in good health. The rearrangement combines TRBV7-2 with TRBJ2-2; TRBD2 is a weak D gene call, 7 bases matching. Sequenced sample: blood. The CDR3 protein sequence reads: CASSFGGLGTGELFF. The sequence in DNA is TGTGCCAGCAGCTTCGGGGGGCTAGGCACCGGGGAGCTGTTTTTT.